The 10 T cell receptor beta chains below come from one sample, sequenced in a study of brain metastases from non-small cell lung cancer. TCRdb's copy holds only in-frame clones and misses some; the assay was immunoSEQ multiplex PCR. This sample yields 1,500 to 2,000 clones, of which more than 80% are seen a single time; 2.2% belongs to the top ten. The sample consisted of tissue from a brain metastasis. The receptors were sampled from a donor aged 40 or over with non-small cell lung cancer.

This clone showed up just once. This chain connects TRBV28 to TRBJ1-6; D not certain. The CDR3 has 12 residues. V was trimmed by 6 bases and J by 7 bases, leaving 7 bases between them. Germline assignment: CDR1 MDHEN and CDR2 SYDVKM. The CDR3 sequence is CASSSANSPLHF. CDR3 in DNA: TGTGCCAGCAGCTCGGCAAATTCACCCCTCCACTTT.

This chain links TRBV5-1 with TRBJ1-6; maybe TRBD1 (6 bases). V was pared by 2 bases and J by 0 bases, with 12 bases between. The CDR3 runs 17 residues. Germline assignment: CDR1 SGHRS and CDR2 YFSETQ. Written as DNA, the CDR3 is TGCGCCAGCAGCTTTCAACAGGGCAGCTCCTATAATTCACCCCTCCACTTT. It is translated as CASSFQQGSSYNSPLHF.

The chain employs TRBV6-4 and TRBJ2-3, with TRBD2 matching over 8 bases. Germline CDR1 reads MRHNA; CDR2 reads SNTAGT. The CDR3 runs to 15 residues. V shed 2 bases and J 3 bases; nucleotides not matched to a gene: 4. This CDR3 reads CASSDGAGETDTQYF. The CDR3, as DNA: TGTGCCAGCAGTGACGGAGCGGGGGAAACAGATACGCAGTATTTT.

This chain links TRBV3-1 (or the pseudogene TRBV3-2) with TRBJ2-1; D is perhaps TRBD1 (6 bases). Looked up from germline, CDR1 is LGHDT and CDR2 is YNNKEL (reference sequence). CDR3 size: 13 residues. Trimming removed 5 bases from V and 9 bases from J, with 14 bases in between. The CDR3, as DNA: TGTGCCAGCAGCTCACAGGGAGATGGTGAGCAGTTCTTC. Protein sequence: CASSSQGDGEQFF.

The CDR3 sequence: CASSSRSAGGLGSPLHF. In nucleotides, the CDR3 is TGTGCCAGCAGCTCTCGGAGCGCAGGGGGCTTAGGCTCACCCCTCCACTTT. The chain joins TRBV5-4 to TRBJ1-6; 8 bases match TRBD1. This CDR3 has 17 amino acids. V shed 3 bases, J shed 10 bases, and the junction held 15 bases outside the gene matches. Per the germline V gene, CDR1 is SGHNT and CDR2 is YYREEE (reference sequence).

The rearrangement joins TRBV4-2 to TRBJ1-6, with D uncertain. In germline, CDR1 is LGHNA, CDR2 YNFKEQ. There are 16 residues in the CDR3. Trimming removed 1 base at V and 10 bases at J, with 17 bases between. CDR3 bases: TGTGCCAGCAGCCAAGTAGTCCTTCACGCGGGGTCACCCCTCCACTTT. Protein: CASSQVVLHAGSPLHF.

J is TRBJ1-1 and V is TRBV19, with D uncertain. V gave up 3 bases and J gave up 4 bases, with 12 bases separating them. Germline V lookup: CDR1 LNHDA, CDR2 SQIVND (reference sequence). This CDR3 spans 14 amino acids. The CDR3 DNA follows: TGTGCCAGTAGTATGGACGATCCAGCCACTGAAGCTTTCTTT. This encodes CASSMDDPATEAFF.

The rearrangement uses TRBV19 and TRBJ1-2; 8 nucleotides line up with TRBD1. V gave up 6 bases and J gave up 2 bases; unmatched junction bases: 11. The germline gives CDR1 LNHDA, CDR2 SQIVND (reference sequence). This CDR3 comprises 16 residues. CDR3 in amino acids: CASSPTGVGQNYGYTF. The CDR3 coding sequence is TGTGCCAGTAGCCCGACAGGGGTTGGGCAGAACTATGGCTACACCTTC.

This sequence joins TRBV6-5 and TRBJ2-3; perhaps TRBD2 as D (5 bases). Looked up from germline, CDR1 is MNHEY and CDR2 is SVGAGI. The CDR3 has 13 residues. V was clipped by 8 bases and J by 1 base, with 10 bases between them. The CDR3 DNA reads as TGTGCCAGCGAGGGATTGGGCACAGATACGCAGTATTTT. This translates into CASEGLGTDTQYF.

The chain carries TRBV6-5 and TRBJ2-1; TRBD1 might be the D (6 bases). The germline V gene encodes CDR1 MNHEY and CDR2 SVGAGI. With 4 bases removed from V and 10 bases from J, the gap between germline ends came to 14 bases. The CDR3 sequence is 13 residues long. DNA of the CDR3: TGTGCCAGCAGTTCCTCAACACAGGGAGAGCAGTTCTTC. Residues: CASSSSTQGEQFF.